Sequencing of this T cell receptor (beta chain) was carried out in a study of CD8 T cells in Susac syndrome. The authors reverse transcribed about 0.5 to 1 ug RNA with random hexamers. TCR beta CDR3 was amplified by immunoSEQ multiplex PCR. This amplification extended across 54 Vbeta and 13 Jbeta segments. MiXCR, run by TCRdb on the immunoSEQ multiplex PCR reads, gives a single entry per CDR3 protein. The table includes 90,000 to 150,000 distinct CDR3 sequences, around 92% detected once. This CDR3 comprises 16 residues. CDR1 is SGHTA, CDR2 FQGNSA, per germline. Deletions cut 6 bases from V and 1 base from J, with 17 bases between. Sequencing of TCR beta was carried out in blood CD8+ and CD4+ T cells. It was treatment-naive patients with stable or active relapsing-remitting disease who made up the multiple sclerosis controls. Bulk CD8+ and CD4+ cells came from magnetic negative isolation; CD8+ TEMRA by FACS.

The rearrangement joins TRBV7-2 to TRBJ2-3; D remains ambiguous. This TCR was recovered from a human donor with multiple sclerosis. The sequencing input was CD4+ T cells from PBMCs. The CDR3 bases are TGTGCCAGCAGGCGAAGCTCGGGTTCGGGCACAGATACGCAGTATTTT. Translating it yields CASRRSSGSGTDTQYF.